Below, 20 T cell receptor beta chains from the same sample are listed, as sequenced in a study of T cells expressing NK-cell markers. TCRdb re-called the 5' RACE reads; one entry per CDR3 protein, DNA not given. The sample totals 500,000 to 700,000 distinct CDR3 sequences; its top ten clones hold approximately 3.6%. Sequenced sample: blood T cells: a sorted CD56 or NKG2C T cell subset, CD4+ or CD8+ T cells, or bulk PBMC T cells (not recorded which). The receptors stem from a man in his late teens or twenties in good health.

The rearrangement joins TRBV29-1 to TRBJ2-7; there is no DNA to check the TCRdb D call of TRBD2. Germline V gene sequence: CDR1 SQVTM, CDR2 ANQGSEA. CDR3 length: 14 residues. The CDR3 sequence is CSVQGPLPSYEQYF.

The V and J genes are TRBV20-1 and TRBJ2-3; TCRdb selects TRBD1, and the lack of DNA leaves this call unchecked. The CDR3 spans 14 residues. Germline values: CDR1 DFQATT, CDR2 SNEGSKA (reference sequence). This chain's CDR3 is CSASPFQFADTQYF.

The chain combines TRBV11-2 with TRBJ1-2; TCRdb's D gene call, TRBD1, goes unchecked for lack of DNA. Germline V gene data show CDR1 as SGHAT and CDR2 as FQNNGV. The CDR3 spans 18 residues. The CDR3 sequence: CASSSASRTGAYDYGYTF.

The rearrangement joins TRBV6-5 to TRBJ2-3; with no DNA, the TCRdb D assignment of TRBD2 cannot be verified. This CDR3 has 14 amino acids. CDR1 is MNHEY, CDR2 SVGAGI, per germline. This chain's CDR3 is CASSYSRRSDTQYF.

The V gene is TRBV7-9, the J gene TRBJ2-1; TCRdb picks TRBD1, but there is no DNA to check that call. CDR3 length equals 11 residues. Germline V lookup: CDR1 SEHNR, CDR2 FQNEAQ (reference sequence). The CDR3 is CASSLPPRWFF.

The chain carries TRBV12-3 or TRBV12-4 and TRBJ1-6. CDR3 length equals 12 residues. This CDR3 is CASSDRVSPLHF.

CDR3 region: CASKGSGRPNEQFF. The chain is built from TRBV7-2 and TRBJ2-1; TCRdb's assignment of TRBD2 cannot be checked, as there is no DNA. CDR1 and CDR2 (germline): SGHTA, FQGNSA. The CDR3 is 14 amino acids. Based on the CDR3 plus reference TRBV7-2 and TRBJ2-1, the full variable domain is GAGVSQSPSNKVTEKGKDVELRCDPISGHTALYWYRQSLGQGLEFLIYFQGNSAPDKSGLPSDRFSAERTGGSVSTLTIQRTQQEDSAVYLCASKGSGRPNEQFFGPGTRLTVL.

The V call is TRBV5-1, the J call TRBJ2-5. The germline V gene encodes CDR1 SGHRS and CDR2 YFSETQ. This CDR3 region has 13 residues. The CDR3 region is CASSTVWQETQYF.

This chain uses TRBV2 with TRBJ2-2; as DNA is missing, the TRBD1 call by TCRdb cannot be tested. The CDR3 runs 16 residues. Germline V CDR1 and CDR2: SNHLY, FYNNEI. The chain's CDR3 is CASSETGALNTGELFF.

CDR3 in amino acids: CSARSVEPAGHGELFF. The rearrangement joins TRBV20-1 to TRBJ2-2; the TCRdb call, TRBD2, lacks DNA for checking. The length of the CDR3 is 16 residues. In germline, CDR1 is DFQATT, CDR2 SNEGSKA (reference sequence).

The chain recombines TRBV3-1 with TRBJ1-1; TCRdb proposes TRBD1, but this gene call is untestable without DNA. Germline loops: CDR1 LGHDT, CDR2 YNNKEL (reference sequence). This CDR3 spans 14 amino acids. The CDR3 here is CASGEGRKNTEAFF. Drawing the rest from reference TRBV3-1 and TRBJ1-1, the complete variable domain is DTAVSQTPKYLVTQMGNDKSIKCEQNLGHDTMYWYKQDSKKFLKIMFSYNNKELIINETVPNRFSPKSPDKAHLNLHINSLELGDSAVYFCASGEGRKNTEAFFGQGTRLTVV.

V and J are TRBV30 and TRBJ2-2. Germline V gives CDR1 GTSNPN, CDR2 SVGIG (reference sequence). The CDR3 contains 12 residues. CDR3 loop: CAGALGTGELFF.

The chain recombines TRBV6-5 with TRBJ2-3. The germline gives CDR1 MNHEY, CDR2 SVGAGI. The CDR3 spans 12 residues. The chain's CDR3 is CATQTKPDTQYF.

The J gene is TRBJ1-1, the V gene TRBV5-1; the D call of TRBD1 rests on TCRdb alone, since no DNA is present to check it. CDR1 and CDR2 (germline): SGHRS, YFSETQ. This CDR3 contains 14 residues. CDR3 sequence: CASSRDPGVIEAFF.

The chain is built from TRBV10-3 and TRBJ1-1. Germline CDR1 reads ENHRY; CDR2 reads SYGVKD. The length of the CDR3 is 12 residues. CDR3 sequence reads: CAISEGKGETFF.

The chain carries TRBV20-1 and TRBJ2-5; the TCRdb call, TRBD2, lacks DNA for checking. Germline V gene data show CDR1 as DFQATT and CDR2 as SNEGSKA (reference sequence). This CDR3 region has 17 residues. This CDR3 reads CSARDWASSYSAETQYF.

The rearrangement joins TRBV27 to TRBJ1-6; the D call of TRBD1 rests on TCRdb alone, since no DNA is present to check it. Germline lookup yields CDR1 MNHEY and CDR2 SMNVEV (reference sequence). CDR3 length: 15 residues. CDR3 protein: CASSHWDSLNSPLHF.

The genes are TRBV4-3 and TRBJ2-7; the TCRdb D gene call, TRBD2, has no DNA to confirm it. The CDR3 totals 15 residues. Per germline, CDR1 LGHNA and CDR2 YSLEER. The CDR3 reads CASSQDPRGISEQYF.

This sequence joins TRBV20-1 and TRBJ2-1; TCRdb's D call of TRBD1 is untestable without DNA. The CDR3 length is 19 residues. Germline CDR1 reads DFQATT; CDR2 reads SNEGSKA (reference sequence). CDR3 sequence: CSARLDRELGRSSYNEQFF.

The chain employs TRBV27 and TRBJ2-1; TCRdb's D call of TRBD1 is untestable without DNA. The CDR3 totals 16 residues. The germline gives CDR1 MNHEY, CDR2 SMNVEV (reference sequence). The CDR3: CASSFLSPKGYNEQFF.